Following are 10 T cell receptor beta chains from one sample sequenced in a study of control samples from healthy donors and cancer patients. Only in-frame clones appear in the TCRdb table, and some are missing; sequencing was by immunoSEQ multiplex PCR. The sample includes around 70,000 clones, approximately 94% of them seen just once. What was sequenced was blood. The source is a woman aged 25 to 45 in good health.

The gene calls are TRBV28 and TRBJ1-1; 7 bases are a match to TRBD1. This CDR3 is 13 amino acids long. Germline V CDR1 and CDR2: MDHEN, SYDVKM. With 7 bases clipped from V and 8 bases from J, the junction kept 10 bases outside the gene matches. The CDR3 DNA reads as TGTGCCAGCAAATTACAGGGGAGAATGGAAGCTTTCTTT. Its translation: CASKLQGRMEAFF. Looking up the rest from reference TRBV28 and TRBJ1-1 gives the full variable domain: DVKVTQSSRYLVKRTGEKVFLECVQDMDHENMFWYRQDPGLGLRLIYFSYDVKMKEKGDIPEGYSVSREKKERFSLILESASTNQTSMYLCASKLQGRMEAFFGQGTRLTVV.

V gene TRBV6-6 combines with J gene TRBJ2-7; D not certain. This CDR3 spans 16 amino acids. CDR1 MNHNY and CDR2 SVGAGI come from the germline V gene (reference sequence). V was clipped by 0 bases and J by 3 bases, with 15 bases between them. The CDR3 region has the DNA TGTGCCAGCAGTTACTCGCTTGGAAACCCCGACTACGAGCAGTACTTC. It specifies CASSYSLGNPDYEQYF.

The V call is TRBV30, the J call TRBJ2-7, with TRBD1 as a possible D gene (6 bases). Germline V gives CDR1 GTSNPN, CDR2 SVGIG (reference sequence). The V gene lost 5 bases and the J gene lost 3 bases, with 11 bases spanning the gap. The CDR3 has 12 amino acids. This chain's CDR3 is CAWGTPFYEQYF. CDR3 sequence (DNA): TGTGCCTGGGGGACACCATTCTACGAGCAGTACTTC.

This CDR3 is CASSYSAGAAKGYTF. Written as DNA, the CDR3 is TGTGCCAGCAGTTACTCGGCCGGGGCAGCGAAAGGCTACACCTTC. This rearrangement joins TRBV6-6 to TRBJ1-2; possibly TRBD1 for D (5 bases). The V end was cut by 0 bases, the J end by 8 bases, with 16 bases between. There are 15 residues in the CDR3. Germline V gene data show CDR1 as MNHNY and CDR2 as SVGAGI (reference sequence).

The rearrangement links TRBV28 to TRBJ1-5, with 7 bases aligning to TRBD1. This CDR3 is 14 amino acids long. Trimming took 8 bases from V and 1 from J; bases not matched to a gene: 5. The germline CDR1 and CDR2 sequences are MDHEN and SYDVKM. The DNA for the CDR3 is TGTGCCAGCGGGGGACAGCGAAGCAATCAGCCCCAGCATTTT. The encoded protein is CASGGQRSNQPQHF.

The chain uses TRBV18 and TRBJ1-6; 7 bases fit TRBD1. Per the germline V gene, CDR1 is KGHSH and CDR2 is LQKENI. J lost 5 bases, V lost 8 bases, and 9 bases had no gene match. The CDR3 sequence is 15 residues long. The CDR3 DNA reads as TGTGCCAGCCAAGACAGGGAAAATGATAATTCACCCCTCCACTTT. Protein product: CASQDRENDNSPLHF.

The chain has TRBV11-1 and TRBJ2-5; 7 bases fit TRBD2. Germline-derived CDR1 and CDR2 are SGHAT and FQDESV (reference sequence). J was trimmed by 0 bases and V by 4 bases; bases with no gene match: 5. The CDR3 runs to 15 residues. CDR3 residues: CASSSALANQETQYF. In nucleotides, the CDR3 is TGTGCCAGCAGCTCAGCACTAGCGAACCAAGAGACCCAGTACTTC.

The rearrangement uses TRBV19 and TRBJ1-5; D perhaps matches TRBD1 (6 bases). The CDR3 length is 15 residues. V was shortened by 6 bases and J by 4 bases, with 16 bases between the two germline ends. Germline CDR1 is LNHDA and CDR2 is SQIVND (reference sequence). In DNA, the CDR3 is TGTGCCAGTAGAAGGGGGGATCTTTCAAATCAGCCCCAGCATTTT. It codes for CASRRGDLSNQPQHF.

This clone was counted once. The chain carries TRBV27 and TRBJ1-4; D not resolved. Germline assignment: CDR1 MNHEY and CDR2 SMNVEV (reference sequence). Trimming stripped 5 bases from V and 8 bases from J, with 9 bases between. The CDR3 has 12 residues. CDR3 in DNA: TGTGCCAGCAGTCCCCCTGGGGAAAAACTGTTTTTT. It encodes CASSPPGEKLFF.

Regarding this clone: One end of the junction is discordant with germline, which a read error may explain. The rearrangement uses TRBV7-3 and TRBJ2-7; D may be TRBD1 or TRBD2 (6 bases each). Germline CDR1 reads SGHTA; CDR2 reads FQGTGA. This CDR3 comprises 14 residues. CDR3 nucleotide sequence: TGTGCCAGCAGTTTAAATGGGGGGCAAGAAAAGCAGTACTTC. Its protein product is CASSLNGGQEKQYF.